The next 32 T cell receptor beta chains were all read from a single sample in a study. Amplification of TRBV12-4/TRBJ1-2 clonotypes used adaptor-ligated barcode primers. A single record per CDR3 protein comes from TCRdb applying MiXCR to the multiplex PCR reads. The sample carries several hundred distinct CDR3 sequences, under 45% recorded once. The material sequenced was memory CD4+ T cells sorted from blood. The subset denotes: memory CD4+ T cells, CD4+CD45RO+CD25-. The receptors were sampled from a female donor with breast cancer.

This clonotype counts as medium-sized. The chain couples TRBV12-3 or TRBV12-4 to TRBJ1-2; unclear D gene. Trimming shortened V by 7 bases and J by 6 bases, and 18 bases separated the two germline ends. This CDR3 has 14 residues. CDR3 amino acids: CASNSHVPGDGYTF. The DNA for the CDR3 is TGTGCCAGCAACTCACACGTTCCCGGCGATGGCTACACCTTC.

This clonotype is large. The rearrangement links TRBV12-3 or TRBV12-4 to TRBJ1-2, with 9 nucleotides matching TRBD1. The CDR3 runs 13 residues. The V segment lost 3 bases and the J segment 6 bases; nucleotides outside the gene matches: 2. The CDR3 is CASSLGQGHGYTF. In DNA, the CDR3 is TGTGCCAGCAGTTTGGGACAGGGACATGGCTACACCTTC.

By proportion, this clonotype is medium-sized. CDR3 sequence: CASSFRWAWRGYTF. In DNA form, the CDR3 reads TGTGCCAGCAGTTTTAGGTGGGCTTGGAGAGGCTACACCTTC. This chain uses TRBV12-3 or TRBV12-4 with TRBJ1-2; D is uncertain. V was clipped by 3 bases and J by 8 bases, with 16 bases between them. The length of the CDR3 is 14 residues.

The chain is built from TRBV12-3 or TRBV12-4 and TRBJ1-2; a possible D gene is TRBD1 (5 bases). The CDR3 consists of 15 residues. The V and J ends lost 8 bases and 0 bases respectively, with 16 bases between them. The CDR3 DNA follows: TGTGCCAGCGCCAGATGGGGCAGAGCTAACTATGGCTACACCTTC. It translates to CASARWGRANYGYTF.

This clonotype counts as medium-sized. The V and J genes are TRBV12-3 or TRBV12-4 and TRBJ1-2; D remains ambiguous. This CDR3 region has 12 residues. V was clipped by 6 bases and J by 6 bases, with 11 bases between them. CDR3 nucleotide sequence: TGTGCCAGCAGCCTCGGAGCGGATGGCTACACCTTC. This codes for CASSLGADGYTF.

This clonotype is termed large. The rearrangement links TRBV12-3 or TRBV12-4 to TRBJ1-2; D remains unclear. V lost 2 bases to trimming and J lost 4 bases, with 11 bases between them. The CDR3 is 14 amino acids. CDR3 DNA sequence: TGTGCCAGCAGTTTATCCCACTCCACCTATGGCTACACCTTC. It yields the protein CASSLSHSTYGYTF.

The sample holds a few counts of this clonotype. This rearrangement joins TRBV12-3 or TRBV12-4 to TRBJ1-2, with no clear D. The CDR3 contains 12 residues. Trimming stripped 2 bases from V and 4 bases from J, with 5 bases between. CDR3 in amino acids: CASSLPLYGYTF. As DNA, the CDR3 is TGTGCCAGCAGTTTACCCCTCTATGGCTACACCTTC.

This chain connects TRBV12-3 or TRBV12-4 to TRBJ1-2, with TRBD1 as a possible D gene (6 bases). CDR3 size: 15 residues. V lost 4 bases, J lost 4 bases, and 16 bases lay in between. CDR3 amino acids: CASSSWTAPIYGYTF. DNA of the CDR3: TGTGCCAGCAGTTCCTGGACAGCGCCCATCTATGGCTACACCTTC.

This clonotype was picked up a small number of times. The rearrangement joins TRBV12-3 or TRBV12-4 to TRBJ1-2; D gene unclear. The length of the CDR3 is 14 residues. V was shortened by 5 bases and J by 0 bases, with 10 bases between the two germline ends. The CDR3 DNA is TGTGCCAGCAGTGGTCCGGGAACTAACTATGGCTACACCTTC. Its protein is CASSGPGTNYGYTF.

The chain is built from TRBV12-3 or TRBV12-4 and TRBJ1-2; 8 bases are shared with TRBD1. The V and J ends lost 6 bases and 3 bases, in that order; junction bases with no gene match: 6. This CDR3 has 14 amino acids. The DNA for the CDR3 is TGTGCCAGCAGCCCGGACAGGGCTTACTATGGCTACACCTTC. Translated, it gives CASSPDRAYYGYTF.

V is TRBV12-3 or TRBV12-4 and J is TRBJ1-2; no definite D call. This CDR3 is 16 amino acids long. V was cut by 0 bases and J by 0 bases, with 11 bases left in between. CDR3 sequence: CASSLALRLANYGYTF. DNA of the CDR3: TGTGCCAGCAGTTTAGCGCTTCGGTTAGCTAACTATGGCTACACCTTC.

The chain employs TRBV12-3 or TRBV12-4 and TRBJ1-2; no firm D call. Trimming left V 3 bases short and J 8 bases short, with 16 bases between. The CDR3 runs to 14 residues. This chain's CDR3 is CASSFRLREGGYTF. The CDR3 nucleotides are TGTGCCAGCAGTTTCAGGCTCCGGGAGGGAGGCTACACCTTC.

J is TRBJ1-2 and V is TRBV12-3 or TRBV12-4, with 10 bases matching TRBD1. V lost 7 bases, J lost 4 bases, and 3 bases stayed unmatched. CDR3 length: 13 residues. The CDR3, as DNA: TGTGCCAGCACGGGACAGGGGCCCTATGGCTACACCTTC. Protein sequence: CASTGQGPYGYTF.

This clonotype is labeled as large (0.1 to 1%). The V and J genes are TRBV12-3 or TRBV12-4 and TRBJ1-2; D is unclear. Trimming removed 4 bases at V and 6 bases at J, with 12 bases between. This CDR3 has 13 residues. The CDR3 sequence: CASSSGLPDGYTF. As DNA, the CDR3 is TGTGCCAGCAGTTCCGGACTGCCCGATGGCTACACCTTC.

This chain uses TRBV12-3 or TRBV12-4 with TRBJ1-2, with 7 bases aligning to TRBD1. This CDR3 has 14 amino acids. V shed 4 bases, J shed 5 bases, and the junction held 7 bases outside the gene matches. The CDR3 DNA reads TGTGCCAGCAGTTCCTACGGGACAGCTTATGGCTACACCTTC. Its translation: CASSSYGTAYGYTF.

The chain joins TRBV12-3 or TRBV12-4 to TRBJ1-2, with D possibly matching TRBD1 (6 bases). This CDR3 has 14 amino acids. V was cut by 5 bases and J by 6 bases, with 16 bases left in between. CDR3: CASSRNLYRDGYTF. For the CDR3, the DNA is TGTGCCAGCAGTCGAAATCTATACAGGGATGGCTACACCTTC.

The chain couples TRBV12-3 or TRBV12-4 to TRBJ1-2; TRBD1 matches 7 bases. The CDR3 is 14 amino acids. J was trimmed by 5 bases and V by 5 bases; bases with no gene match: 8. The CDR3 DNA sequence: TGTGCCAGCAGTCCCACGGGACAGACTTATGGCTACACCTTC. Amino acids: CASSPTGQTYGYTF.

The CDR3 sequence is CASSFDPGDYGYTF. The CDR3 DNA reads as TGTGCCAGCAGTTTTGATCCAGGGGACTATGGCTACACCTTC. This chain links TRBV12-3 or TRBV12-4 with TRBJ1-2, with D possibly matching TRBD1 (6 bases). The CDR3 contains 14 residues. V gave up 3 bases and J gave up 3 bases, with 11 bases separating them.

By its share, this clonotype is large. The chain carries TRBV12-3 or TRBV12-4 and TRBJ1-2; no definite D call. The CDR3 covers 13 residues. Between the trimmed V and J ends, which lost 1 base and 4 bases, there was a span of 7 bases. The CDR3 nucleotides read TGTGCCAGCAGTTTAGACGTCTTCTATGGCTACACCTTC. It encodes CASSLDVFYGYTF.

This clonotype is classed as large. The chain recombines TRBV12-3 or TRBV12-4 with TRBJ1-2; D is perhaps TRBD1 (6 bases). The CDR3 extends over 14 amino acids. With 6 bases removed from V and 7 bases from J, the gap between germline ends came to 18 bases. CDR3 protein: CASRKTGEGAGYTF. The CDR3 DNA is TGTGCCAGCAGAAAGACAGGTGAAGGGGCTGGCTACACCTTC.

The table lists this clonotype with a few counts. The V and J genes are TRBV12-3 or TRBV12-4 and TRBJ1-2, with D uncertain. The CDR3 loop spans 13 amino acids. V lost 0 bases, J lost 2 bases, and 4 bases lay in between. The CDR3 coding sequence is TGTGCCAGCAGTTTAGCGGAGAACTATGGCTACACCTTC. Protein sequence: CASSLAENYGYTF.

This sequence joins TRBV12-3 or TRBV12-4 and TRBJ1-2, with no clear D. CDR3 length equals 13 residues. The germline V and J ends were trimmed by 5 bases and 3 bases, with 10 bases remaining between them. The DNA for the CDR3 is TGTGCCAGCAGTCCCGAGAGTGACTATGGCTACACCTTC. It specifies CASSPESDYGYTF.

V gene TRBV12-3 or TRBV12-4 combines with J gene TRBJ1-2; no clear D gene. The CDR3 covers 11 residues. Trimming shortened V by 6 bases and J by 6 bases, and 8 bases separated the two germline ends. The CDR3 protein is CASSWGHGYTF. The CDR3 coding sequence is TGTGCCAGCAGCTGGGGTCATGGCTACACCTTC.

This clonotype rates as medium-sized. J is TRBJ1-2 and V is TRBV12-3 or TRBV12-4; D gene uncertain. The CDR3 loop spans 15 amino acids. V was pared by 6 bases and J by 0 bases, with 14 bases between. In DNA, the CDR3 is TGTGCCAGCAGGAATCCAGTGTGGGCTAACTATGGCTACACCTTC. Its protein product is CASRNPVWANYGYTF.

The chain employs TRBV12-3 or TRBV12-4 and TRBJ1-2; D is perhaps TRBD1 (5 bases). Trimming took 6 bases from V and 7 from J, leaving 15 bases between them. The CDR3 runs 13 residues. CDR3 nucleotides: TGTGCCAGCAGGGACCTTGCAGGGTTTGGCTACACCTTC. It specifies CASRDLAGFGYTF.

By proportion, this clonotype is hyperexpanded. This chain links TRBV12-3 or TRBV12-4 with TRBJ1-2; D is undetermined. CDR3 length: 12 amino acids. Trimming shortened V by 0 bases and J by 4 bases, and 3 bases separated the two germline ends. DNA for the CDR3: TGTGCCAGCAGTTTAGCGGTCTATGGCTACACCTTC. Its protein is CASSLAVYGYTF.

V usage is TRBV12-3 or TRBV12-4 and J usage is TRBJ1-2; D gene uncertain. The CDR3 sequence is 15 residues long. With 6 bases removed from V and 0 bases from J, the gap between germline ends came to 14 bases. The CDR3 here is CASSPRPRANYGYTF. DNA of the CDR3: TGTGCCAGCAGCCCCAGACCCAGAGCTAACTATGGCTACACCTTC.

This clonotype was seen more than once but under ten times. This chain uses TRBV12-3 or TRBV12-4 with TRBJ1-2; no reliable D call. This CDR3 has 12 amino acids. Between the trimmed V and J ends, which lost 4 bases and 2 bases, there was a span of 5 bases. This CDR3 reads CASSSPNYGYTF. The CDR3 region has the DNA TGTGCCAGCAGTTCCCCGAACTATGGCTACACCTTC.

By sample fraction, this clonotype is large. This rearrangement joins TRBV12-3 or TRBV12-4 to TRBJ1-2; no definite D call. V dropped 1 base and J dropped 0 bases, with 12 bases sitting between them. The CDR3 runs to 16 residues. Here the CDR3 DNA reads TGTGCCAGCAGTTTAGAATATTTTACAGCTAACTATGGCTACACCTTC. Protein sequence: CASSLEYFTANYGYTF.

V usage is TRBV12-3 or TRBV12-4 and J usage is TRBJ1-2; 7 nucleotides match TRBD1. CDR3 length equals 14 residues. V shed 5 bases, J shed 7 bases, and the junction held 10 bases outside the gene matches. Written as DNA, the CDR3 is TGTGCCAGCAGTACACTCCGACAGGGAGGTGGCTACACCTTC. Its translation: CASSTLRQGGGYTF.

This clonotype is a singleton in its sample. This sequence joins TRBV12-3 or TRBV12-4 and TRBJ1-2; 8 bases map to TRBD1. The CDR3 is made up of 13 amino acids. Trimming at V came to 7 bases and at J to 4 bases, leaving 5 bases not matched to a gene. The CDR3 here is CASTGDRGYGYTF. CDR3 bases: TGTGCCAGCACCGGAGACAGGGGCTATGGCTACACCTTC.

By proportion, this clonotype is medium-sized (0.01 to 0.1%). J is TRBJ1-2 and V is TRBV12-3 or TRBV12-4, with TRBD1 as a possible D gene (6 bases). V was shortened by 3 bases and J by 7 bases, with 21 bases between the two germline ends. The length of the CDR3 is 16 residues. The CDR3 DNA is TGTGCCAGCAGTTTGGGGCAGGGGATGAGGGGAGCTGGCTACACCTTC. Translating gives CASSLGQGMRGAGYTF.